This TCR beta chain was retrieved from a study of blood T cell repertoires in COVID-19. Whole-study context: Sites in the United States, Italy and Spain provided acute and convalescent COVID-19 samples. The cDNA or gDNA used as material had been derived from T cells, B-cell-depleted T cells, or PBMCs.

The V gene's germline CDR1 is MGHRA and CDR2 YSYEKL. Trimming stripped 0 bases from V and 0 bases from J, with 12 bases between. The CDR3 runs 16 residues. This clone was recorded a few times. As handled by the study authors: It was from reference gene primer amplification that nucleated cell counts were estimated. Some clones are missing from TCRdb's copy, which holds only in-frame ones; the method was immunoSEQ multiplex PCR. Clonal size and the V and J genes are those of that table, whereas D and trimming came from the DNA. The sample includes around 100,000 clones, roughly 84% of them seen just once.

This TCR came from a human donor in a cohort sampled during active COVID-19. Sequencing input: peripheral blood. The rearrangement links TRBV4-1 to TRBJ2-7; a weak D match, TRBD1 (5 bases). CDR3 residues: CASSQEQGQASYEQYF. The CDR3, as DNA: TGCGCCAGCAGCCAAGAGCAGGGTCAAGCCTCCTACGAGCAGTACTTC.